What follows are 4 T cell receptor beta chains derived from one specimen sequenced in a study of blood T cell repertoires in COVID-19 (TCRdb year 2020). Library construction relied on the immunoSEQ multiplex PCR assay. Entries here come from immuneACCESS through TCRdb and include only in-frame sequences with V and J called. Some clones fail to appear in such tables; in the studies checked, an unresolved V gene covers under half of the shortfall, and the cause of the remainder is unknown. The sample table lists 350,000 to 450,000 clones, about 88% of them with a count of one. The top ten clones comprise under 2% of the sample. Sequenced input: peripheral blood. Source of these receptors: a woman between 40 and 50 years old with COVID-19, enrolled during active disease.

CDR3 coding DNA: TGTGCCAGCAGCTTAGGGGCGGGACCCAACTACGAGCAGTACTTC. Protein sequence: CASSLGAGPNYEQYF. This chain uses TRBV7-9 with TRBJ2-7; D is possibly TRBD2 (6 bases). CDR3 size: 15 residues. CDR1 and CDR2 (germline): SEHNR, FQNEAQ (reference sequence). V lost 1 base and J lost 3, with 13 bases in between.

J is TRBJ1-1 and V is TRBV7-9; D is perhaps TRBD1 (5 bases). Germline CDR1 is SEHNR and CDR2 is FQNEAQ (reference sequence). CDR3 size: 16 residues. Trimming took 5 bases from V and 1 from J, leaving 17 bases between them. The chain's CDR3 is CASSPDVGAWNTEAFF. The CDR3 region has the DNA TGTGCCAGCAGCCCCGATGTTGGGGCATGGAACACTGAAGCTTTCTTT.

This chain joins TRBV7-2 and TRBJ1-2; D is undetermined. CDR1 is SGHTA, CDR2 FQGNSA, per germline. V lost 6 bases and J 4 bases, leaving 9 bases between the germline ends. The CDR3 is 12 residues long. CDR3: CASSREGYGYTF. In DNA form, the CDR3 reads TGTGCCAGCAGTCGCGAGGGCTATGGCTACACCTTC.

The CDR3 sequence is CASSPIRGPQHF. The CDR3 DNA reads as TGTGCCAGCAGCCCCATACGGGGGCCCCAGCATTTT. The chain employs TRBV12-3 or TRBV12-4 and TRBJ1-5; D not resolved. The CDR3 consists of 12 residues. The V and J ends lost 6 bases and 9 bases respectively, with 12 bases between them.